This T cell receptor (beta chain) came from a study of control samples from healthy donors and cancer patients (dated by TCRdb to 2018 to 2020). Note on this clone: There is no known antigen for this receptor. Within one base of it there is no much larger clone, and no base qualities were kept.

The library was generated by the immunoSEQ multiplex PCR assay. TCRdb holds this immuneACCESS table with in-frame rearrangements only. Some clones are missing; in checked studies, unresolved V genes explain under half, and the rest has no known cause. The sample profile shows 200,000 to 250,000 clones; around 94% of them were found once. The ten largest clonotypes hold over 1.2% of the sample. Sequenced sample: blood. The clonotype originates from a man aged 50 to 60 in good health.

For the CDR3, the sequence is CASSRKGLAGGFNIQYF. The nucleotide sequence reads TGTGCCAGCAGTAGGAAGGGACTAGCGGGGGGGTTTAACATTCAGTACTTC. This chain is built from TRBV27 and TRBJ2-4; a stretch of 16 junction bases matches TRBD2. The CDR3 holds 17 amino acids from the cysteine to the phenylalanine. Only the CDR3 DNA stays, 51 bases, in frame from base 1. Reading the germline V gene (reference sequence) gives CDR1 MNHEY and CDR2 SMNVEV. Germline trimming: 5 bases from V, 7 bases from J; junction bases outside gene matches: 8.